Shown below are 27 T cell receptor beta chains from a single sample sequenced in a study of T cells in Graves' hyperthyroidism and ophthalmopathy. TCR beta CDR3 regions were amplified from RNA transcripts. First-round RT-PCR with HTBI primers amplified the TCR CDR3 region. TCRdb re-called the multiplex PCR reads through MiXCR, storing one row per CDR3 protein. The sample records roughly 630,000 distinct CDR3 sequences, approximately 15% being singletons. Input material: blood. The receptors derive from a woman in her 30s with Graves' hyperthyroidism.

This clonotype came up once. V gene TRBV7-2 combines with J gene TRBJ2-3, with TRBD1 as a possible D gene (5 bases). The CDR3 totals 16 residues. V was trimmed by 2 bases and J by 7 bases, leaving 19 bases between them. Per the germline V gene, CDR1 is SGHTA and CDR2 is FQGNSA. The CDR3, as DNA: TGTGCCAGCAGCTTAAAATGGCAGACAGTTGGTAATACGCAGTATTTT. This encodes CASSLKWQTVGNTQYF.

In DNA, the CDR3 is TGTGCCAGCAGCCTCACTAGCGGGCTTTACAATGAGCAGTTCTTC. Translated: CASSLTSGLYNEQFF. The J gene is TRBJ2-1, the V gene TRBV7-9; TRBD2 agrees at 9 bases. Germline CDR1 is SEHNR and CDR2 is FQNEAQ (reference sequence). The V gene end was trimmed by 5 bases and the J gene end by 4 bases; junction bases not matched to a gene: 6. The CDR3 runs to 15 residues.

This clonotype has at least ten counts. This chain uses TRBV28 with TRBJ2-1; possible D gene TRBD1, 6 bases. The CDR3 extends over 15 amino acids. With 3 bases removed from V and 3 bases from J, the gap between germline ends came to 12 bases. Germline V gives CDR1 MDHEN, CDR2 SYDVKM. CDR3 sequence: CASSFPQGHYNEQFF. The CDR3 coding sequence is TGTGCCAGCAGTTTTCCGCAGGGACACTACAATGAGCAGTTCTTC.

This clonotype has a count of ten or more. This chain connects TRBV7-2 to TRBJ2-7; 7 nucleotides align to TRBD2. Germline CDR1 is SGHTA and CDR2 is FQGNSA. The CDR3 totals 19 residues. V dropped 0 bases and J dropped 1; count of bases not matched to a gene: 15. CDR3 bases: TGTGCCAGCAGCTTAGCGGCCTTACTACTGGGGGGGGAGTCCTACGAGCAGTACTTC. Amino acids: CASSLAALLLGGESYEQYF.

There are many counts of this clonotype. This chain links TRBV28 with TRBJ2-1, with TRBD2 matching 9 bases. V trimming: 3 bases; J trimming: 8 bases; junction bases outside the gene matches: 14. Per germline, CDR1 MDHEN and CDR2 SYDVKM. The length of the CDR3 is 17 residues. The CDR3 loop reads CASSLGRASGILDEQFF. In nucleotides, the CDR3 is TGTGCCAGCAGTTTGGGTAGGGCTAGCGGGATCTTAGATGAGCAGTTCTTC.

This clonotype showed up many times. As DNA, the CDR3 is TGTGCCAGCAGTTTAATGGCGGGAAGCACAGATACGCAGTATTTT. Its translation is CASSLMAGSTDTQYF. The chain couples TRBV12-3 or TRBV12-4 to TRBJ2-3; possible D gene TRBD2, 6 bases. The CDR3 runs 15 residues. V lost 2 bases and J lost 0, with 9 bases in between.

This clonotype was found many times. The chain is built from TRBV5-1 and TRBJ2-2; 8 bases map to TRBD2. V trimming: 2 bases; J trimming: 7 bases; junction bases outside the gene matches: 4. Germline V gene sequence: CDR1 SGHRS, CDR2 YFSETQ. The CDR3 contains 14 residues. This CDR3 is CASSLSGSHGELFF. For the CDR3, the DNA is TGCGCCAGCAGCTTAAGCGGGAGCCACGGGGAGCTGTTTTTT.

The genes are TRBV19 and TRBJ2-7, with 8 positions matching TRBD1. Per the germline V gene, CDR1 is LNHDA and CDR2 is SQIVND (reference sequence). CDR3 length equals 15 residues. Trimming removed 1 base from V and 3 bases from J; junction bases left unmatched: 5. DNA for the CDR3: TGTGCCAGTAGTATAGGAACAGGGGGTCACTACGAGCAGTACTTC. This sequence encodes CASSIGTGGHYEQYF. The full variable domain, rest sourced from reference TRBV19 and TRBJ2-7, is DGGITQSPKYLFRKEGQNVTLSCEQNLNHDAMYWYRQDPGQGLRLIYYSQIVNDFQKGDIAEGYSVSREKKESFPLTVTSAQKNPTAFYLCASSIGTGGHYEQYFGPGTRLTVT.

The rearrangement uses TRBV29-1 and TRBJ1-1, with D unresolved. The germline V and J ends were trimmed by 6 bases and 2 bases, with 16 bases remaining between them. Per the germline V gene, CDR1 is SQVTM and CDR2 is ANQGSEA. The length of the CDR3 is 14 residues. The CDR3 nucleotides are TGCAGCGTAGCGGCAGTAGGAGGAAACACTGAAGCTTTCTTT. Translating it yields CSVAAVGGNTEAFF.

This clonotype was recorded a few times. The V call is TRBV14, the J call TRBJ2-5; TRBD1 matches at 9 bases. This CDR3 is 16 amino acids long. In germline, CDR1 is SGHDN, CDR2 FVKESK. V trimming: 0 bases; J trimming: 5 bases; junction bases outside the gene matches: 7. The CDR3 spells CASSQDRTGVGETQYF. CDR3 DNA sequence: TGTGCCAGCAGCCAAGACAGGACAGGGGTTGGGGAGACCCAGTACTTC.

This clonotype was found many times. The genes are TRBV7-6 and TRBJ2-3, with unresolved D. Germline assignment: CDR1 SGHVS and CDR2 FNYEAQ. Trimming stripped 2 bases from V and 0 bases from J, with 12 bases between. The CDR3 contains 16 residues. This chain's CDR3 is CASSLQQRSSTDTQYF. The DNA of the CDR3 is TGTGCCAGCAGCTTACAACAGAGATCTAGCACAGATACGCAGTATTTT. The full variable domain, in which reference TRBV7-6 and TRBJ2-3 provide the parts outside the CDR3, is GAGVSQSPRYKVTKRGQDVALRCDPISGHVSLYWYRQALGQGPEFLTYFNYEAQQDKSGLPNDRFSAERPEGSISTLTIQRTEQRDSAMYRCASSLQQRSSTDTQYFGPGTRLTVL.

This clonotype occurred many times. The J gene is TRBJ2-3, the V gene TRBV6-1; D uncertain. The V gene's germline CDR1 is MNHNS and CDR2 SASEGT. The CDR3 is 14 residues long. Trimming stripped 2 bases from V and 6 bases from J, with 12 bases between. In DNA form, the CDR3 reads TGTGCCAGCAGTGAACTCGGGTTCAGGGATACGCAGTATTTT. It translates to CASSELGFRDTQYF.

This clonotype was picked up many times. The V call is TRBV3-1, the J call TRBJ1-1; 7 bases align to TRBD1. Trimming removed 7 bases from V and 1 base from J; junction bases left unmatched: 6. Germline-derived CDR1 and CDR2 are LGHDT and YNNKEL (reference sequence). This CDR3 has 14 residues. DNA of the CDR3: TGTGCCAGCAACCGACAGGGAACGAACACTGAAGCTTTCTTT. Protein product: CASNRQGTNTEAFF.

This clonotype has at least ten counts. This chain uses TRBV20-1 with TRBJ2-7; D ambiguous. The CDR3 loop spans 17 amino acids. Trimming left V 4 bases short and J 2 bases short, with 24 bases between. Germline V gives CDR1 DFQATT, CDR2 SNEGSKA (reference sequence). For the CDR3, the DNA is TGCAGTGCTAACCCTCAAAGTCCCCAGACGGTTACCTACGAGCAGTACTTC. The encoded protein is CSANPQSPQTVTYEQYF.

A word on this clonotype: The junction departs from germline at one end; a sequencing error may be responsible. For the CDR3, the DNA is TGTGCTAGCAGCTCAACTACTAGCGGGGCCGGGGAGCTGTTTTTT. Its protein is CASSSTTSGAGELFF. The rearrangement joins TRBV7-7 to TRBJ2-2, with TRBD2 matching 10 bases. The CDR3 totals 15 residues. Germline values: CDR1 SSHAT, CDR2 FNYEAQ (reference sequence).

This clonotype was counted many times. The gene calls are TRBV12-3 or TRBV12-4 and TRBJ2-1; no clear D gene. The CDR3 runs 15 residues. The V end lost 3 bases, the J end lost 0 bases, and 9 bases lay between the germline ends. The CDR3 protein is CASSFSVGSYNEQFF. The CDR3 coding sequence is TGTGCCAGCAGTTTTTCGGTGGGCTCCTACAATGAGCAGTTCTTC.

The CDR3, as DNA: TGTGCCATCAGCCCGACAGGGGCCAACACTGAAGCTTTCTTT. This codes for CAISPTGANTEAFF. V and J are TRBV10-3 and TRBJ1-1; 8 bases align to TRBD1. Germline-derived CDR1 and CDR2 are ENHRY and SYGVKD. CDR3 length: 14 residues. With V trimmed by 6 bases and J by 2 bases, 5 bases remained unmatched.

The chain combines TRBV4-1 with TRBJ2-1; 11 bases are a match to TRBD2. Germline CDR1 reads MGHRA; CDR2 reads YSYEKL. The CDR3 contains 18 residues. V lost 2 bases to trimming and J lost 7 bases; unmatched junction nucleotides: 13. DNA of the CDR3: TGCGCCAGCAGCCAAAATCTGCCCACTAGCGGGAGAGATAATGAGCAGTTCTTC. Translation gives CASSQNLPTSGRDNEQFF.

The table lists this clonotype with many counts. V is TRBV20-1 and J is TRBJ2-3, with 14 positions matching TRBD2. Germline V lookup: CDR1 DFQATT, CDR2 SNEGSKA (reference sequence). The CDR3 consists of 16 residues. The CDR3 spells CRGLAGVNRGTDTQYF. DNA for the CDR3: TGCAGGGGACTAGCGGGAGTCAACCGCGGCACAGATACGCAGTATTTT.

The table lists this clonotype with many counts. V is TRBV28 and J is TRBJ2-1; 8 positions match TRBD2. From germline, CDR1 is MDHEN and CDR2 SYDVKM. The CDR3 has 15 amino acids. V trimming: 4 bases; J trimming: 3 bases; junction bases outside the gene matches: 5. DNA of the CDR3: TGTGCCAGCAGTTATCTAGCGGGCGGCTACAATGAGCAGTTCTTC. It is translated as CASSYLAGGYNEQFF.

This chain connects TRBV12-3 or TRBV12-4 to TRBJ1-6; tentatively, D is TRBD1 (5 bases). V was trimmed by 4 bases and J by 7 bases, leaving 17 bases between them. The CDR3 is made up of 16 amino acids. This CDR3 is CASSSRRGVANSPLHF. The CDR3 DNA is TGTGCCAGCAGTTCCCGGCGGGGGGTTGCGAATTCACCCCTCCACTTT.

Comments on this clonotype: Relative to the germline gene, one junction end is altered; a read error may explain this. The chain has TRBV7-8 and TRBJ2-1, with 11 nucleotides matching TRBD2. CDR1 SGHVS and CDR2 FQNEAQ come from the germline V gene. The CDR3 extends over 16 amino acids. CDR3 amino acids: CASSQDIAGGGNEQFF. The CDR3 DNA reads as TGCGCCAGCAGCCAAGATATAGCGGGAGGGGGCAATGAGCAGTTCTTC.

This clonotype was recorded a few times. In DNA form, the CDR3 reads TGTGCCAGCAGCCCCACGGCCCCCGGAGGGGTAAACATTCAGTACTTC. It translates to CASSPTAPGGVNIQYF. This chain uses TRBV28 with TRBJ2-4, with a weak D call TRBD2 (6 bases). Germline V CDR1 and CDR2: MDHEN, SYDVKM. V lost 6 bases and J 6 bases, leaving 21 bases between the germline ends. The CDR3 sequence is 16 residues long.

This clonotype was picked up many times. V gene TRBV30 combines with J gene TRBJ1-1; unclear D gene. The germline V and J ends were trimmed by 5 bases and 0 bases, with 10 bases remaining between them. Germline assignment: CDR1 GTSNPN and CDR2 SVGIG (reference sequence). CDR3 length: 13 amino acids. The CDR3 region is CAWGNKMNTEAFF. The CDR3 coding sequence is TGTGCCTGGGGTAATAAAATGAACACTGAAGCTTTCTTT.

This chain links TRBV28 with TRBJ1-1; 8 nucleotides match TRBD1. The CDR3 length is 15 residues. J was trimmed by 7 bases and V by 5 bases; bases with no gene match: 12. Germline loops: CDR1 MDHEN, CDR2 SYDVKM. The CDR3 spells CASSRGTGGRGEAFF. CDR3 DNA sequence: TGTGCCAGCAGTCGGGGAACAGGGGGAAGGGGTGAAGCTTTCTTT.

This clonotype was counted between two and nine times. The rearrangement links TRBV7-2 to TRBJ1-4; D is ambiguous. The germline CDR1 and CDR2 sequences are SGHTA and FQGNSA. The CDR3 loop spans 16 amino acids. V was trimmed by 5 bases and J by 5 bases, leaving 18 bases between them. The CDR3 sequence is CASSLIATPENEKLFF. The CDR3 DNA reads TGTGCCAGCAGCCTCATCGCGACGCCAGAGAATGAAAAACTGTTTTTT.

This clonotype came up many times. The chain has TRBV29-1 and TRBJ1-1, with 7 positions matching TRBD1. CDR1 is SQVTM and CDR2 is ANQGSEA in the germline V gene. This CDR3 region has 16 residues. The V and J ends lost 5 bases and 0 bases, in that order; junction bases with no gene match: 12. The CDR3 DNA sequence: TGCAGCGTTTCGGGGACCGGGACAGTAATGAACACTGAAGCTTTCTTT. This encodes CSVSGTGTVMNTEAFF. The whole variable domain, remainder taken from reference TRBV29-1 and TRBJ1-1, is SAVISQKPSRDICQRGTSLTIQCQVDSQVTMMFWYRQQPGQSLTLIATANQGSEATYESGFVIDKFPISRPNLTFSTLTVSNMSPEDSSIYLCSVSGTGTVMNTEAFFGQGTRLTVV.